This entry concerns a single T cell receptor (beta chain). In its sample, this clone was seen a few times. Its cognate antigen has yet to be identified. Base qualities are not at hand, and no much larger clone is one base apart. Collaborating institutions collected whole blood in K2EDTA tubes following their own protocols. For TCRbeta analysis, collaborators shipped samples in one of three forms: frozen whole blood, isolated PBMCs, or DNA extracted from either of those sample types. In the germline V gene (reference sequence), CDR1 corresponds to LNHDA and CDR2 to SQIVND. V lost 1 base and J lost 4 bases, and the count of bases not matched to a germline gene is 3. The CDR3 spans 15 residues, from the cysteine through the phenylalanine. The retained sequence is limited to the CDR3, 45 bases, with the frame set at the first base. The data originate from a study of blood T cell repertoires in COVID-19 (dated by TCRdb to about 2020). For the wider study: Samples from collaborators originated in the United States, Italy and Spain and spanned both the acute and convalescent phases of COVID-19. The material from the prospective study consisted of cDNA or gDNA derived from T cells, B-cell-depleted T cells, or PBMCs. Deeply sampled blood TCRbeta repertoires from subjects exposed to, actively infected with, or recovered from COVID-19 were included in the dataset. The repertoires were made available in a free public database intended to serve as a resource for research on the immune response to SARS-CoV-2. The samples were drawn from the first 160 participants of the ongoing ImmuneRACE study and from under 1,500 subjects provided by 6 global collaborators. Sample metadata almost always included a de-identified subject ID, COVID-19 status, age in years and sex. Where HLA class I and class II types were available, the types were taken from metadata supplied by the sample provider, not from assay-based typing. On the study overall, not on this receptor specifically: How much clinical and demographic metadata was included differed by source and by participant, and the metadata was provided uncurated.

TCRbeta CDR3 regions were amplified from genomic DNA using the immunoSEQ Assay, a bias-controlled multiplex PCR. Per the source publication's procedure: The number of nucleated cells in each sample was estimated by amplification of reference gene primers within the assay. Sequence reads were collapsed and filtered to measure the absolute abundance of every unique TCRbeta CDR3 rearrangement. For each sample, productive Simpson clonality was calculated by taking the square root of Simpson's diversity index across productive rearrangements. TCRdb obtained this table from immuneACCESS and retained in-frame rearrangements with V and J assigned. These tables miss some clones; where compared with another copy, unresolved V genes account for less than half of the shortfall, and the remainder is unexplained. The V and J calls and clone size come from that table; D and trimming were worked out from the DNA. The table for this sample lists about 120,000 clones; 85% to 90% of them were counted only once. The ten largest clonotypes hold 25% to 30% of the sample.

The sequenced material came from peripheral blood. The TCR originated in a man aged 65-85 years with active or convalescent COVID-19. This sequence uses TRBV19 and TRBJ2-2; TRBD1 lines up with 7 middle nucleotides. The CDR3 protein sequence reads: CASSIVKGATGELFF. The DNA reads TGTGCCAGTAGTATAGTGAAGGGGGCCACCGGGGAGCTGTTTTTT.